This is a list of T cell receptor beta chains from one sample in a study of blood T cell repertoires in COVID-19. Profiled with immunoSEQ multiplex PCR; TCRdb holds only in-frame clones, not every one. The sample records over 95,000 clones, 85% to 90% being singletons. The sample was peripheral blood. These receptors all come from a human donor with acute or convalescent COVID-19. The donor label of this sample is uncertain. CDR3s include the opening cysteine and the closing phenylalanine or tryptophan. Each record gives: clone size, J gene, D gene, V gene, CDR3 protein, CDR3 DNA. A D gene is named only where the DNA matches it firmly. A clone size is listed for some rows: how often the clone was seen (once, few, many), or a class if it is expanded.

>-|TRBJ1-1|TRBD1|TRBV29-1
CSALGQATVEAFF
TGCAGCGCCCTTGGACAGGCCACCGTTGAAGCTTTCTTT
>-|TRBJ2-1|TRBD2|TRBV15
CATSLYPTSGEEQFF
TGTGCCACCAGCCTTTACCCTACTAGCGGGGAAGAGCAGTTCTTC
>few|TRBJ2-7|-|TRBV12-5
CASGLVHRQAYEQYF
TGTGCTAGTGGTTTGGTACATCGGCAGGCCTACGAGCAGTACTTC
>once|TRBJ1-2|-|TRBV4-3
CASSPTPGVLDGYTF
TGCGCCAGCAGCCCAACGCCGGGGGTCCTGGATGGCTACACCTTC
>-|TRBJ1-1|-|TRBV9
CASSSRSSEAFF
TGTGCCAGCAGCTCCCGATCGAGTGAAGCTTTCTTT
>-|TRBJ1-1|-|TRBV7-2
CASSFSPGTPEAFF
TGTGCCAGCAGCTTTTCTCCGGGAACCCCTGAAGCTTTCTTT
>few|TRBJ2-7|TRBD2|TRBV4-1
CASSESGGGYEQYF
TGCGCCAGCAGCGAAAGCGGGGGGGGCTACGAGCAGTACTTC
>once|TRBJ2-5|-|TRBV10-1
CASSGAFDQTQYF
TGCGCCAGCAGTGGGGCCTTCGACCAGACCCAGTACTTC
>-|TRBJ2-7|TRBD1|TRBV18
CASSKGTDLSYEQYF
TGTGCCAGCTCCAAAGGGACAGACCTCTCCTACGAGCAGTACTTC
>-|TRBJ2-7|-|TRBV6-5
CASSPSGLSYEQYF
TGTGCCAGCAGTCCTTCGGGACTCTCCTACGAGCAGTACTTC
>-|TRBJ1-4|-|TRBV12-3/TRBV12-4
CASSLVGEALFF
TGTGCCAGCAGTTTAGTCGGGGAGGCACTGTTTTTT
>-|TRBJ2-5|TRBD2|TRBV28
CASRLGGALETQYF
TGTGCCAGCAGACTCGGGGGGGCCCTCGAGACCCAGTACTTC
>once|TRBJ1-2|TRBD1|TRBV5-4
CASTTTGAYGYTF
TGTGCCAGCACCACGACAGGGGCGTATGGCTACACCTTC
>-|TRBJ1-4|TRBD1|TRBV15
CATSRDIHSGGGEKLFF
TGTGCCACCAGCAGAGATATCCATTCAGGGGGAGGTGAAAAACTGTTTTTT
>-|TRBJ1-5|-|TRBV19
CASSIAVAGGNQPQHF
TGTGCCAGTAGTATAGCGGTTGCCGGGGGAAATCAGCCCCAGCATTTT